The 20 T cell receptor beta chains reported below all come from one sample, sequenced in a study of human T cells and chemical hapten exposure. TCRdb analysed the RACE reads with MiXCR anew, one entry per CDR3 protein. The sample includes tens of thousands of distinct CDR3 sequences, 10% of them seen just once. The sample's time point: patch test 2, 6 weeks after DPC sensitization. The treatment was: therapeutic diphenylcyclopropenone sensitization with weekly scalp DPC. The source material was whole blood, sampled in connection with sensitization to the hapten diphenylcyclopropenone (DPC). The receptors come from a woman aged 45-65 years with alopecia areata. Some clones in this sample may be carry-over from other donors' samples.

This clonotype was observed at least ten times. CDR3 sequence: CASSPRTRLETQYF. For the CDR3, the DNA is TGTGCCAGCAGTCCAAGGACACGACTAGAGACCCAGTACTTC. The chain has TRBV2 and TRBJ2-5, with D possibly being TRBD1 (5 bases). The CDR3 is 14 residues long. The V and J ends lost 5 bases and 4 bases respectively, with 14 bases between them. CDR1 and CDR2 (germline): SNHLY, FYNNEI.

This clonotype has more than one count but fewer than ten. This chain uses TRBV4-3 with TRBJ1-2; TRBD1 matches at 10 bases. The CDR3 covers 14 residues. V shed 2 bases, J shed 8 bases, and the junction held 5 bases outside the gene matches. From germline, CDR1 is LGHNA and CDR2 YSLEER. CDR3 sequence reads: CASSQMGQGSGYTF. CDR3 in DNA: TGCGCCAGCAGCCAAATGGGACAGGGGAGCGGCTACACCTTC.

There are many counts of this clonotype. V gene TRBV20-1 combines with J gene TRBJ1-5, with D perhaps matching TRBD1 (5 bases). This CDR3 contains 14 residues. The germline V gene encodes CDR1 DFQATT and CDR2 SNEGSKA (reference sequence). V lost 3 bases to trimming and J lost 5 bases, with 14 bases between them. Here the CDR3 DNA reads TGCAGTGCTAGCAAAGGGGTGGGGGATCAGCCCCAGCATTTT. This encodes CSASKGVGDQPQHF.

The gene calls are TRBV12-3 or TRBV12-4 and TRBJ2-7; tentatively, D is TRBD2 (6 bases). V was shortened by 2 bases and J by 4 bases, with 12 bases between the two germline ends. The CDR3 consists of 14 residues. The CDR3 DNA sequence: TGTGCCAGCAGTTTAAAGGGAGGTTCGTACGAGCAGTACTTC. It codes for CASSLKGGSYEQYF.

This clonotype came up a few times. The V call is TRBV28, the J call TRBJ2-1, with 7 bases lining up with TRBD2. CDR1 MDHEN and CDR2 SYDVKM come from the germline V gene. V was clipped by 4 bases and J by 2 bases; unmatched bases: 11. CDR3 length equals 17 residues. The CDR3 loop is CASSWQSGLAAYNEQFF. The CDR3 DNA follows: TGTGCCAGCAGTTGGCAGTCGGGGCTAGCGGCCTACAATGAGCAGTTCTTC. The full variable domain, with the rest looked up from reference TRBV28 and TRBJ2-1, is DVKVTQSSRYLVKRTGEKVFLECVQDMDHENMFWYRQDPGLGLRLIYFSYDVKMKEKGDIPEGYSVSREKKERFSLILESASTNQTSMYLCASSWQSGLAAYNEQFFGPGTRLTVL.

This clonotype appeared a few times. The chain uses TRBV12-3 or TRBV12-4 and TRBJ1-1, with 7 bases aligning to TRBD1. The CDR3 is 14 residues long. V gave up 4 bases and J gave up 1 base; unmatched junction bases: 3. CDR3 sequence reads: CASSWAGGNTEAFF. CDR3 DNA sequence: TGTGCCAGCAGTTGGGCAGGGGGGAACACTGAAGCTTTCTTT.

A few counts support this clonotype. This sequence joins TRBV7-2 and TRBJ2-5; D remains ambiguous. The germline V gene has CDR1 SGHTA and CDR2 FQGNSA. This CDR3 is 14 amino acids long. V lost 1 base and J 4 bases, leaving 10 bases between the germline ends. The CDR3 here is CASSLVVGRETQYF. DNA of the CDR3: TGTGCCAGCAGCTTAGTGGTCGGCCGAGAGACCCAGTACTTC. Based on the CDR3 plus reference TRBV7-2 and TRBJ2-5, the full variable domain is GAGVSQSPSNKVTEKGKDVELRCDPISGHTALYWYRQSLGQGLEFLIYFQGNSAPDKSGLPSDRFSAERTGGSVSTLTIQRTQQEDSAVYLCASSLVVGRETQYFGPGTRLLVL.

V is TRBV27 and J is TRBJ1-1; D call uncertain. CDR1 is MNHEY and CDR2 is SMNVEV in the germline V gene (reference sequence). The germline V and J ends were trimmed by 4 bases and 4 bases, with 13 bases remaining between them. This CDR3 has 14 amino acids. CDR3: CASSSGPSTTEAFF. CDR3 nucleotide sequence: TGTGCCAGCAGTTCAGGACCCTCGACCACTGAAGCTTTCTTT.

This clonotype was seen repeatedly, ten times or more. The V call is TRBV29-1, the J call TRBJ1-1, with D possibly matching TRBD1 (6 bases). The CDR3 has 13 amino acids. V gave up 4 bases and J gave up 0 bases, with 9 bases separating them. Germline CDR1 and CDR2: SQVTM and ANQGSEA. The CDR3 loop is CSVAGVMNTEAFF. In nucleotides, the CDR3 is TGCAGCGTTGCAGGGGTGATGAACACTGAAGCTTTCTTT.

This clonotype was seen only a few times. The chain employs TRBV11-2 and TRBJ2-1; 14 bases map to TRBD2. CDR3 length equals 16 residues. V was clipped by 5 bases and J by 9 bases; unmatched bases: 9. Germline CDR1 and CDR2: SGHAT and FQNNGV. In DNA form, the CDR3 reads TGTGCCAGCAGCCGGTGGACTAGCGGGAGGTTTAGTGAGCAGTTCTTC. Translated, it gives CASSRWTSGRFSEQFF.

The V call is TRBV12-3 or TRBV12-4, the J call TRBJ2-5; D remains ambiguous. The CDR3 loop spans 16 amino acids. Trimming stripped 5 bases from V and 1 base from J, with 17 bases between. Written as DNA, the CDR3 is TGTGCCAGCAGTCCCCGGGTAGGAAGACCCCAAGAGACCCAGTACTTC. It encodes CASSPRVGRPQETQYF.

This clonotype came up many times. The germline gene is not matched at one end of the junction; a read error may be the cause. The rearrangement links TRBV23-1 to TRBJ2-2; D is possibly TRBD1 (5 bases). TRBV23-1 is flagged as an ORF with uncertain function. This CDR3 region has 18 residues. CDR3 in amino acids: CASSQPKYPGMNTEELFF. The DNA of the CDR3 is TGCGCCAGCAGTCAACCCAAGTATCCAGGGATGAACACCGAGGAGCTGTTTTTT.

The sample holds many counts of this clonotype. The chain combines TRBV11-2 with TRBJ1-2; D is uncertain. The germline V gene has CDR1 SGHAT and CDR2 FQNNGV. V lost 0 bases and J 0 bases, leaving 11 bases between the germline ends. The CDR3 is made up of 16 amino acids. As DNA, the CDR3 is TGTGCCAGCAGCTTAGATCCGCTGGGGACTAACTATGGCTACACCTTC. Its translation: CASSLDPLGTNYGYTF. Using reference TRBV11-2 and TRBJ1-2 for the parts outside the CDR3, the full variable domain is EAGVAQSPRYKIIEKRQSVAFWCNPISGHATLYWYQQILGQGPKLLIQFQNNGVVDDSQLPKDRFSAERLKGVDSTLKIQPAKLEDSAVYLCASSLDPLGTNYGYTFGSGTRLTVV.

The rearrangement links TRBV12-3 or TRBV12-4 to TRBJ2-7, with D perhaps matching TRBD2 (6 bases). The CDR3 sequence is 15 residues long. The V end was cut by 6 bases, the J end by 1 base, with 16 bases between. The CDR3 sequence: CASSESPSVSYEQYF. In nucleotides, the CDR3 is TGTGCCAGCAGCGAAAGCCCTAGCGTTTCCTACGAGCAGTACTTC.

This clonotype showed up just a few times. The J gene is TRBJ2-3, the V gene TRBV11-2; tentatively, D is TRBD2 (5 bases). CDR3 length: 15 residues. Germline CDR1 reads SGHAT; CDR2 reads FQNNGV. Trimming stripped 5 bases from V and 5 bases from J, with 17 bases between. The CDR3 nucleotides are TGTGCCAGCAGCCGAGGATCAGGCGGGCAAGATACGCAGTATTTT. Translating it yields CASSRGSGGQDTQYF.

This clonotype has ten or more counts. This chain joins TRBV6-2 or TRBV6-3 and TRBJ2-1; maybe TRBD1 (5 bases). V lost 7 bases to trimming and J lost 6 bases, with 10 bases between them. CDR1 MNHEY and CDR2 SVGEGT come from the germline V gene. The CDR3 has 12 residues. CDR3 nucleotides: TGTGCCAGCATAGGGGCTGGCAATGAGCAGTTCTTC. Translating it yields CASIGAGNEQFF.

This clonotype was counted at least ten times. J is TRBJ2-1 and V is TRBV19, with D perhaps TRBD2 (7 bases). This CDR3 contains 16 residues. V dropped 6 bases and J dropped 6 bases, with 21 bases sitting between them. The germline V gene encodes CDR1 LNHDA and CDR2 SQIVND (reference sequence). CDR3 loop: CASSRGAGNFVNEQFF. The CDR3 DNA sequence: TGTGCCAGTAGCCGGGGGGCAGGGAATTTCGTCAATGAGCAGTTCTTC.

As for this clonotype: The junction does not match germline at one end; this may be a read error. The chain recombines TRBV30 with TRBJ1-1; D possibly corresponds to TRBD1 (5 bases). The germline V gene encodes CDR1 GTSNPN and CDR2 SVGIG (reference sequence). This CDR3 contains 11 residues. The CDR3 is CAWGTGGVSVF. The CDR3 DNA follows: TGTGCCTGGGGGACCGGGGGTGTTTCCGTCTTT.

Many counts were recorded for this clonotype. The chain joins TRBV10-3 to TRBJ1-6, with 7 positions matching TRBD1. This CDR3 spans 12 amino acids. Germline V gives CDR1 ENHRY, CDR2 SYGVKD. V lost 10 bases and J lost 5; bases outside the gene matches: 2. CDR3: CATGQDNSPLHF. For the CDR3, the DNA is TGTGCCACTGGACAGGATAATTCACCCCTCCACTTT.

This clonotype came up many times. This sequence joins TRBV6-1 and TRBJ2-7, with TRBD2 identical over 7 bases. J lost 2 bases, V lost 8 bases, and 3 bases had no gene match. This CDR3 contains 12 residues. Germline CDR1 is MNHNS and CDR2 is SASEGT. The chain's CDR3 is CASGRGPYEQYF. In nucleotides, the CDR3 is TGTGCCAGCGGGAGGGGACCCTACGAGCAGTACTTC.